The 10 T cell receptor beta chains in this list originate from one sample, sequenced in a study of control samples from healthy donors and cancer patients. Profiling relied on immunoSEQ multiplex PCR, and the TCRdb table lists in-frame clones only, not all of them. The repertoire holds 120,000 to 150,000 clones, with over 85% as singletons. Sequencing input: blood. These receptors were obtained from a man between 18 and 35 years old in good health.

This chain links TRBV4-1 with TRBJ2-1; D unclear. The CDR3 loop spans 13 amino acids. The germline gives CDR1 MGHRA, CDR2 YSYEKL. V shed 1 base and J shed 10 bases, with 11 bases lying between them. CDR3 bases: TGCGCCAGCAGCCAAGTAGGGTCATGGGAGCAGTTCTTC. Amino acid sequence: CASSQVGSWEQFF.

This clone has just one count. The chain links TRBV28 to TRBJ1-4; a possible D gene is TRBD1 (5 bases). The ends were cut back, 11 bases at V and 7 bases at J, with 14 bases in the middle. Germline V gene lookup returns CDR1 MDHEN and CDR2 SYDVKM. The CDR3 is 12 amino acids. The CDR3 sequence: CAGGGNREKLFF. The CDR3 region has the DNA TGTGCCGGGGGGGGGAACCGTGAAAAACTGTTTTTT.

This chain connects TRBV27 to TRBJ2-1; 11 bases fit TRBD2. V was clipped by 6 bases and J by 4 bases; unmatched bases: 5. Germline CDR1 reads MNHEY; CDR2 reads SMNVEV (reference sequence). The CDR3 totals 15 residues. CDR3 DNA sequence: TGTGCCAGCAGCCGACTAGCGGGAAGGTACAATGAGCAGTTCTTC. Amino acids: CASSRLAGRYNEQFF.

The chain joins TRBV7-9 to TRBJ1-1; maybe TRBD1 (5 bases). Germline assignment: CDR1 SEHNR and CDR2 FQNEAQ (reference sequence). The CDR3 length is 15 residues. V lost 1 base and J 7 bases, leaving 16 bases between the germline ends. The CDR3 is CASSLEPRGSDEAFF. The CDR3 bases are TGTGCCAGCAGCTTAGAACCTAGGGGTTCTGATGAAGCTTTCTTT.

The chain combines TRBV11-2 with TRBJ2-7; D is unclear. Germline loops: CDR1 SGHAT, CDR2 FQNNGV. Trimming stripped 0 bases from V and 6 bases from J, with 9 bases between. The CDR3 totals 13 residues. The CDR3 nucleotides read TGTGCCAGCAGCTTAGATCGGAACGCCGAGCAGTACTTC. Translation: CASSLDRNAEQYF.

The chain is built from TRBV5-1 and TRBJ1-6, with D perhaps matching TRBD1 (5 bases). Trimming took off 0 bases at V and 4 bases at J, with 8 bases between the two ends. The CDR3 runs 15 residues. CDR1 SGHRS and CDR2 YFSETQ come from the germline V gene. CDR3 nucleotide sequence: TGCGCCAGCAGCTTGGGACAGTCATATAATTCACCCCTCCACTTT. Residues: CASSLGQSYNSPLHF.

The rearrangement uses TRBV5-1 and TRBJ2-2; possibly TRBD1 or TRBD2 for D (5 bases each). The V end was cut by 5 bases, the J end by 8 bases, with 13 bases between. CDR1 is SGHRS, CDR2 YFSETQ, per germline. This CDR3 spans 13 amino acids. DNA for the CDR3: TGCGCCAGCAGTGGATCCGGGGCTGGGGAGCTGTTTTTT. As protein: CASSGSGAGELFF.

The J gene is TRBJ1-3, the V gene TRBV12-3 or TRBV12-4; D is unclear. V lost 8 bases to trimming and J lost 0 bases, with 8 bases between them. The CDR3 length is 13 residues. CDR3 nucleotides: TGTGCCAGCTCAGAGATCTCTGGAAACACCATATATTTT. Protein sequence: CASSEISGNTIYF.

In this sample, this clone turned up once. This CDR3 is CASSQDVGRGLRYYGYTF. CDR3 sequence (DNA): TGCGCCAGCAGCCAAGATGTGGGCAGGGGGCTGAGGTACTATGGCTACACCTTC. This rearrangement joins TRBV4-3 to TRBJ1-2, with TRBD1 matching over 8 bases. V was pared by 0 bases and J by 3 bases, with 12 bases of the junction left unmatched. Germline CDR1 LGHNA, CDR2 YSLEER. This CDR3 is 18 amino acids long.

The rearrangement links TRBV5-1 to TRBJ2-5; 9 nucleotides align to TRBD1. J lost 5 bases, V lost 4 bases, and 15 bases had no gene match. Germline-derived CDR1 and CDR2 are SGHRS and YFSETQ. This CDR3 contains 17 residues. CDR3 nucleotides: TGCGCCAGCAGCGGACAGGGGATCCAAATCATCGGGGAGACCCAGTACTTC. This codes for CASSGQGIQIIGETQYF.